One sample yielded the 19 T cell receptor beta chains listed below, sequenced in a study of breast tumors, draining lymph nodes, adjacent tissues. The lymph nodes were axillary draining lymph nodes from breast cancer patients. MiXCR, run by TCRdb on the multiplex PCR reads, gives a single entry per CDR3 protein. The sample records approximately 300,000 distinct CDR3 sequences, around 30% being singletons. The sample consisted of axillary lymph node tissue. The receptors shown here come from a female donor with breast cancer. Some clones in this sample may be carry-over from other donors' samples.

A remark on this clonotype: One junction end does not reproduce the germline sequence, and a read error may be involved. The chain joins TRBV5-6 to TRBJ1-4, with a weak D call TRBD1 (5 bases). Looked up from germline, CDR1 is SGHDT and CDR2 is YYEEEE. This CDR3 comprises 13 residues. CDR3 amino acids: CASSLSGREKLSF. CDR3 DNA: TGTGCCAGCAGCCTCTCAGGGAGGGAAAAACTGTCTTTT. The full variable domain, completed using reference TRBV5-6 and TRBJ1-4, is DAGVTQSPTHLIKTRGQQVTLRCSPKSGHDTVSWYQQALGQGPQFIFQYYEEEERQRGNFPDRFSGHQFPNYSSELNVNALLLGDSALYLCASSLSGREKLSFGSGTQLSVL.

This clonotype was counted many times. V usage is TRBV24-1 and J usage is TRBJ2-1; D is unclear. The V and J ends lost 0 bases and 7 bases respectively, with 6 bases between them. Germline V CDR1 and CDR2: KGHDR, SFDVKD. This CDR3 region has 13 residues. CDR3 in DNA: TGTGCCACCAGTGATTTGTTTTTAAATGAGCAGTTCTTC. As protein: CATSDLFLNEQFF.

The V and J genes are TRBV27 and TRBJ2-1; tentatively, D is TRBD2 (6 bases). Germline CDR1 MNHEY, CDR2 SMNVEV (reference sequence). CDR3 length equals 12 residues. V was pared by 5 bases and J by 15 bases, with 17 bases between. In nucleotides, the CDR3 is TGTGCCAGCAGTCTCTGGGGGGAGAGTCTGTTCTTC. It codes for CASSLWGESLFF.

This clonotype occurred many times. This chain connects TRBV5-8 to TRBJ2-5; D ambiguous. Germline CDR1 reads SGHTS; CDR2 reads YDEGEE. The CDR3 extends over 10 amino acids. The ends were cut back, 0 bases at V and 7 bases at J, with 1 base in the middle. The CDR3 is CASSLVTQYF. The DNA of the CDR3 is TGTGCCAGCAGCTTGGTGACCCAGTACTTC.

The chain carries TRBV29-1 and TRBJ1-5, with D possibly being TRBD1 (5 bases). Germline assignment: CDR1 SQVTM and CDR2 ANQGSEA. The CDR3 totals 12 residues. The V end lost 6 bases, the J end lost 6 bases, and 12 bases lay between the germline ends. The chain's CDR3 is CSVRDKGQPQHF. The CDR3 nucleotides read TGCAGCGTCAGGGATAAAGGTCAGCCCCAGCATTTT. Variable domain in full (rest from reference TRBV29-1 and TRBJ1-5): SAVISQKPSRDICQRGTSLTIQCQVDSQVTMMFWYRQQPGQSLTLIATANQGSEATYESGFVIDKFPISRPNLTFSTLTVSNMSPEDSSIYLCSVRDKGQPQHFGDGTRLSIL.

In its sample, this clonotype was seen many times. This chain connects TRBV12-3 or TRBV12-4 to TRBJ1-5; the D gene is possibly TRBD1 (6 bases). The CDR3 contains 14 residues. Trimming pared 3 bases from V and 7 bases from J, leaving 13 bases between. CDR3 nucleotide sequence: TGTGCCAGCAGTTTTAGGGGGTCGGGACAGCCCCAGCATTTT. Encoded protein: CASSFRGSGQPQHF.

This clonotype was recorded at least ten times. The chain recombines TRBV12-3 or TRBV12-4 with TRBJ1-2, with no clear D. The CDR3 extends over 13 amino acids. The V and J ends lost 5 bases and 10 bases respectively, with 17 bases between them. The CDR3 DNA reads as TGTGCCAGCAGTCTTGGAGGGAAAGGTGACTACACCTTC. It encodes CASSLGGKGDYTF.

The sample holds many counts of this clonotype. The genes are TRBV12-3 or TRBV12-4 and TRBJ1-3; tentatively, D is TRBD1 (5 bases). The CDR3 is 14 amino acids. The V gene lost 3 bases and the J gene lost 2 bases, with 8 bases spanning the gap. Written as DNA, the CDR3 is TGTGCCAGCAGTTTGGGGACTCCTGGAAACACCATATATTTT. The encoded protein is CASSLGTPGNTIYF.

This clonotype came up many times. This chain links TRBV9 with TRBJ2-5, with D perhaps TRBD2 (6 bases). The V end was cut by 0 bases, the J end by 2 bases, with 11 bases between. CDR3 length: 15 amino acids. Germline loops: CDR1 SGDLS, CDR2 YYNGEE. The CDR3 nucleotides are TGTGCCAGCAGCGTAGCAGCTGCGGGGCAAGAGACCCAGTACTTC. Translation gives CASSVAAAGQETQYF.

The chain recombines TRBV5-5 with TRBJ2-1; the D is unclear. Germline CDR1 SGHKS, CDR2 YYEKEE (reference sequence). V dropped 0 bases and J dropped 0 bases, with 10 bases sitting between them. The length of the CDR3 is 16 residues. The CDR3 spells CASSLGGFHSYNEQFF. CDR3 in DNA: TGTGCCAGCAGCTTGGGGGGTTTTCACTCCTACAATGAGCAGTTCTTC.

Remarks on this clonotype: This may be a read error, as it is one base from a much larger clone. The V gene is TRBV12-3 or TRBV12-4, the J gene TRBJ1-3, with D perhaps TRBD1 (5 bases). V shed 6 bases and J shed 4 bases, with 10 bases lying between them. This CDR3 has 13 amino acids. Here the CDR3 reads CASRWGVGNTIYF. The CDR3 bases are TGTGCCAGCAGGTGGGGGGTCGGAAACACCATATATTTT.

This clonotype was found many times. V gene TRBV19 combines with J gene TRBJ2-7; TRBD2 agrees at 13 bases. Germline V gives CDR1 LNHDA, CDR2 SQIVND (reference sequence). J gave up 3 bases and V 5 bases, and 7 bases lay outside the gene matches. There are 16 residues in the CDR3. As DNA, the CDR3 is TGTGCCAGTAGTCCAGGACTAGCGGGAGAAATCTACGAGCAGTACTTC. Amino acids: CASSPGLAGEIYEQYF.

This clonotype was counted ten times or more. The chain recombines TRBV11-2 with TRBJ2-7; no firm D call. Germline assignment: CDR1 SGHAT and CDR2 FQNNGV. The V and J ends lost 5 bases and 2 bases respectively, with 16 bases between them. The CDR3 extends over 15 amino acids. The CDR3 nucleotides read TGTGCCAGCAGCGTACAAGGCGGCCAAGCCTACGAGCAGTACTTC. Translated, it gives CASSVQGGQAYEQYF.

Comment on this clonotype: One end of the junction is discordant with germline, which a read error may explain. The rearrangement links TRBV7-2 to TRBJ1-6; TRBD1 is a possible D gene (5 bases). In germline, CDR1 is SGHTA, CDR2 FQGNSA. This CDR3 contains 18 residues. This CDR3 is CASSLASQGRGYNTPLRF. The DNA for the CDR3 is TGTGCCAGCAGCTTAGCCTCGCAGGGACGGGGATATAATACACCCCTCCGCTTT.

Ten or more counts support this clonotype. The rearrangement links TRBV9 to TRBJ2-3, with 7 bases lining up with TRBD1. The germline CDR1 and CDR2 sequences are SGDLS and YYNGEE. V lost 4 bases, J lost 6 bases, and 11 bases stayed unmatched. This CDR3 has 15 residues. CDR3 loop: CASSLGTASIDTQYF. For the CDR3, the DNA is TGTGCCAGCAGCCTAGGGACAGCGTCGATCGATACGCAGTATTTT.

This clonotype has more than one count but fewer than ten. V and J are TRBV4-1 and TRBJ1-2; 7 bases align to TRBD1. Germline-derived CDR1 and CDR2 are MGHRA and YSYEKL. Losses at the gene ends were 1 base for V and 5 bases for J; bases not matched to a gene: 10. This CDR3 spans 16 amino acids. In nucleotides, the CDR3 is TGCGCCAGCAGCCAAGGTGGGGGGGGACAGCTTTATGGCTACACCTTC. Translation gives CASSQGGGGQLYGYTF.

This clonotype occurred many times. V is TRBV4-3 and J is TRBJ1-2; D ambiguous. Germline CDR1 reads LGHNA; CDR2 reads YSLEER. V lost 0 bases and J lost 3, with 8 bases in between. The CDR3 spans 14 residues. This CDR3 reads CASSQDSGDYGYTF. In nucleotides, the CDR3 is TGCGCCAGCAGCCAAGATTCGGGAGACTATGGCTACACCTTC.

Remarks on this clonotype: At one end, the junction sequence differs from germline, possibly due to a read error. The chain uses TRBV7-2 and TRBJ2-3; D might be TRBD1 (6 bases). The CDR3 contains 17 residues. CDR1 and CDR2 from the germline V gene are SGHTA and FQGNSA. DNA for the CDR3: TGTGCCAGCAGCTCCCAGGCAGGGCGCACTTGGACAGATGCGCAGTATTTT. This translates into CASSSQAGRTWTDAQYF.

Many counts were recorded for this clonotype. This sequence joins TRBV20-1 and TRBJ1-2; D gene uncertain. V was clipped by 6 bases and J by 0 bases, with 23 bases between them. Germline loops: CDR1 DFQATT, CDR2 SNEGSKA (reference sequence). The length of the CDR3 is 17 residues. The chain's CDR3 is CSAKGESATSPNYGYTF. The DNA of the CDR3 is TGCAGTGCCAAAGGAGAGAGTGCCACTTCCCCTAACTATGGCTACACCTTC.